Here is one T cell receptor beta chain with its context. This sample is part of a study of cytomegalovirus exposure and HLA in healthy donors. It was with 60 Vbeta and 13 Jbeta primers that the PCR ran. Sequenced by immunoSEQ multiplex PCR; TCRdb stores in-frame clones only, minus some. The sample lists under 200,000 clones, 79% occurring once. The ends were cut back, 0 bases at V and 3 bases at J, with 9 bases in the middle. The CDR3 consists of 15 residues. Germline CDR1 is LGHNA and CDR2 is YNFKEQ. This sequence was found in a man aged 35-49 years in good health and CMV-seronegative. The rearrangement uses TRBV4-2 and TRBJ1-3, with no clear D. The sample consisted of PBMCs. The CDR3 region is CASSQDRTSGNTIYF. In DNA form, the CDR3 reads TGTGCCAGCAGCCAAGATCGAACAAGTGGAAACACCATATATTTT.